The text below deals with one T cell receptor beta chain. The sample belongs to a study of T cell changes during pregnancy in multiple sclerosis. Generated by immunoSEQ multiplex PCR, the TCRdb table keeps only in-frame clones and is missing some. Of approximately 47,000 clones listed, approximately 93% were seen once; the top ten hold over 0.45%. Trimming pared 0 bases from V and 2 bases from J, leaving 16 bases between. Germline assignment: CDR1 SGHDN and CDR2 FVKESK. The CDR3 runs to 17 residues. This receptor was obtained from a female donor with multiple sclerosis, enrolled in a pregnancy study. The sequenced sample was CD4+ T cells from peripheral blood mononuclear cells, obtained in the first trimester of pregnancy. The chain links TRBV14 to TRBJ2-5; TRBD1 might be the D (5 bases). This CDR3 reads CASSQDWGRSIQETQYF. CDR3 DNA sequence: TGTGCCAGCAGCCAAGATTGGGGCAGATCGATTCAAGAGACCCAGTACTTC.